Detailed here is one TCR beta chain. As originally analysed: Nucleated cell number was recorded as an estimate derived from reference gene primer amplification. Sequencing used immunoSEQ multiplex PCR; TCRdb keeps in-frame clones, though not all of them. Clone size and V and J calls were adopted from that table, with D and trimming inferred from the DNA. Found here are some 360,000 clones, more than 70% of them singletons; the top ten hold over 3.5%. The sample comes from a study of blood T cell repertoires in COVID-19. In the study overall: The cDNA or gDNA used as material had been derived from T cells, B-cell-depleted T cells, or PBMCs.

The Seattle patients joined while their infection was active and were tracked longitudinally afterward. The source of this sequence is a woman aged 55-70 years with COVID-19, enrolled during active disease. The sample consisted of peripheral blood.

CDR3 in amino acids: CASNTGQSSEQYF. The CDR3 coding sequence is TGCGCCAGCAACACGGGACAGAGCTCCGAGCAGTACTTC. The chain employs TRBV5-1 and TRBJ2-7; the match to TRBD1 covers 7 bases. This CDR3 contains 13 residues. After removal of 6 bases from V and 6 bases from J, the junction contained 9 bases not matched to a gene. The germline CDR1 and CDR2 sequences are SGHRS and YFSETQ.